One and the same sample provided the 7 T cell receptor beta chains below, sequenced in a study of blood T cell repertoires in COVID-19. Only in-frame clones appear in the TCRdb table, and some are missing; sequencing was by immunoSEQ multiplex PCR. The sample lists some 380,000 clones, roughly 90% occurring once. Sequencing was done on a sample of PBMCs or T cells enriched from blood (not recorded which). The receptors derive from a woman between 40 and 50 years old with acute COVID-19.

The V gene is TRBV11-2, the J gene TRBJ2-4, with 7 bases aligning to TRBD2. Germline-derived CDR1 and CDR2 are SGHAT and FQNNGV. The V gene end was trimmed by 1 base and the J gene end by 7 bases; junction bases not matched to a gene: 7. The length of the CDR3 is 15 residues. CDR3 DNA: TGTGCCAGCAGCTTAGCGGCTAGGGGAGGGAACATTCAGTACTTC. This sequence encodes CASSLAARGGNIQYF.

The chain is built from TRBV19 and TRBJ2-7; TRBD2 might be the D (7 bases). The germline V gene encodes CDR1 LNHDA and CDR2 SQIVND (reference sequence). This CDR3 region has 15 residues. The V and J ends lost 5 bases and 4 bases respectively, with 18 bases between them. The CDR3 DNA reads as TGTGCCAGTAGTGCCGGGGGGCCTACAGAATACGAGCAGTACTTC. Protein: CASSAGGPTEYEQYF.

This sequence joins TRBV2 and TRBJ1-6; D not certain. The V gene lost 6 bases and the J gene lost 8 bases, with 11 bases spanning the gap. The CDR3 has 13 amino acids. Germline CDR1 and CDR2: SNHLY and FYNNEI. The CDR3 nucleotides are TGTGCCAGCAGCAATGGCAGGTATTCACCCCTCCACTTT. Residues: CASSNGRYSPLHF.

Worth noting for this clone: Other DNA sequences in the sample encode the same CDR3. The rearrangement joins TRBV3-1 (or the pseudogene TRBV3-2) to TRBJ2-7, with 12 bases that match TRBD2. CDR1 and CDR2 (germline): LGHDT, YNNKEL (reference sequence). CDR3 length equals 15 residues. Trimming at V came to 1 base and at J to 2 bases, leaving 0 bases not matched to a gene. The CDR3 spells CASSQGLAGAYEQYF. The CDR3 DNA sequence: TGTGCCAGCAGCCAAGGACTAGCGGGGGCCTACGAGCAGTACTTC.

This chain connects TRBV19 to TRBJ2-2; 7 nucleotides line up with TRBD1. Germline CDR1 LNHDA, CDR2 SQIVND (reference sequence). The CDR3 loop spans 16 amino acids. Losses at the gene ends were 1 base for V and 5 bases for J; bases not matched to a gene: 7. The CDR3 coding sequence is TGTGCCAGTAGTATAGGTCGACAGGGTAGAACCGGGGAGCTGTTTTTT. Translation: CASSIGRQGRTGELFF. The complete variable domain, with remaining parts taken from reference TRBV19 and TRBJ2-2, reads DGGITQSPKYLFRKEGQNVTLSCEQNLNHDAMYWYRQDPGQGLRLIYYSQIVNDFQKGDIAEGYSVSREKKESFPLTVTSAQKNPTAFYLCASSIGRQGRTGELFFGEGSRLTVL.

The chain uses TRBV3-1 (or the pseudogene TRBV3-2) and TRBJ1-2, with TRBD1 identical over 8 bases. Germline CDR1 is LGHDT and CDR2 is YNNKEL (reference sequence). The CDR3 is 14 amino acids. V lost 7 bases and J lost 6; bases outside the gene matches: 10. Here the CDR3 DNA reads TGTGCCAGCACCCCGGCAGGGGGCGTCAATGGCTACACCTTC. It translates to CASTPAGGVNGYTF.

The rearrangement uses TRBV10-3 and TRBJ2-1, with TRBD1 matching 7 bases. Trimming removed 8 bases from V and 4 bases from J; junction bases left unmatched: 5. The germline V gene has CDR1 ENHRY and CDR2 SYGVKD. The CDR3 extends over 13 amino acids. The CDR3 protein is CAIGQVLYNEQFF. CDR3 nucleotide sequence: TGTGCCATCGGACAGGTCCTATACAATGAGCAGTTCTTC.